This TCR beta chain was captured by sequencing in a study of T cell changes during pregnancy in multiple sclerosis. The table came from immunoSEQ multiplex PCR; TCRdb's copy has only in-frame clones and leaves some out. The sample includes some 60,000 clones, 93% of them seen just once. Germline CDR1 is PRHDT and CDR2 is FYEKMQ (reference sequence). V lost 5 bases and J 1 base, leaving 15 bases between the germline ends. This CDR3 spans 15 amino acids. This clonotype was obtained from a female donor with multiple sclerosis, enrolled in a pregnancy study. V and J are TRBV13 and TRBJ2-7, with a tentative D call TRBD1 (6 bases). Sequences were derived from peripheral blood, sampled after pregnancy. The CDR3 loop is CASSIQLGQSYEQYF. The CDR3 coding sequence is TGTGCCAGCAGCATTCAGCTCGGACAGTCCTACGAGCAGTACTTC.